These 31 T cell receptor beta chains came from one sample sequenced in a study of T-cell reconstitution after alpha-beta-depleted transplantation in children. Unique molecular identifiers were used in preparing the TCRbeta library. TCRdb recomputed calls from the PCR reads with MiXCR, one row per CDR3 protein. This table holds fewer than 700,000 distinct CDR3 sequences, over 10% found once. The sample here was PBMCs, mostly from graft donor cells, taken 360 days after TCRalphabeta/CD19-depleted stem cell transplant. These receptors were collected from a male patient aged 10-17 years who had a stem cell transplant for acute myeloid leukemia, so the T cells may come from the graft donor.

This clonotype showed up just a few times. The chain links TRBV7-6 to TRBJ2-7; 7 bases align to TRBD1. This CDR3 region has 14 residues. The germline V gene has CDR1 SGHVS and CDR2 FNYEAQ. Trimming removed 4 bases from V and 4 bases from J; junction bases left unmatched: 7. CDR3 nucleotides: TGTGCCAGCAGCTCCCAACCAGGGGGATACGAGCAGTACTTC. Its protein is CASSSQPGGYEQYF.

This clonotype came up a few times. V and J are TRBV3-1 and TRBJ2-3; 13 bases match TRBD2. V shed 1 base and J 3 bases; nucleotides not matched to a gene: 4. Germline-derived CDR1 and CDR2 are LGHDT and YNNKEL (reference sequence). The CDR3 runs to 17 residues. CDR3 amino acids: CASSQGPTSGGTDTQYF. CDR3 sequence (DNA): TGTGCCAGCAGCCAAGGGCCGACTAGCGGGGGGACAGATACGCAGTATTTT.

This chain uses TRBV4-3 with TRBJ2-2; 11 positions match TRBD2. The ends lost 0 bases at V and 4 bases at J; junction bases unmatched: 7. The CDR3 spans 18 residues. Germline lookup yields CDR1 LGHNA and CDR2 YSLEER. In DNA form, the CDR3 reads TGCGCCAGCAGCCAAGAGAGGGGGGGACTAGCGGTCACCGGGGAGCTGTTTTTT. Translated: CASSQERGGLAVTGELFF.

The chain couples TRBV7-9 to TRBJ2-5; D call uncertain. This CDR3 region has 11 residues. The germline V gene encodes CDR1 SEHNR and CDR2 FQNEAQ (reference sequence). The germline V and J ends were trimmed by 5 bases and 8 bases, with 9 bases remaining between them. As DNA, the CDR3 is TGTGCCAGCAGCCGTAGGATCACCCAGTACTTC. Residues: CASSRRITQYF.

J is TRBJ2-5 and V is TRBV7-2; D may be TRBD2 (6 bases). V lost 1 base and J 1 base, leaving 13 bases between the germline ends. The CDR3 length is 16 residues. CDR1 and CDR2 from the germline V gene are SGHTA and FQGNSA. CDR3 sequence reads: CASSLGVSGSQETQYF. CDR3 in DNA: TGTGCCAGCAGCTTAGGAGTTAGCGGCAGCCAAGAGACCCAGTACTTC.

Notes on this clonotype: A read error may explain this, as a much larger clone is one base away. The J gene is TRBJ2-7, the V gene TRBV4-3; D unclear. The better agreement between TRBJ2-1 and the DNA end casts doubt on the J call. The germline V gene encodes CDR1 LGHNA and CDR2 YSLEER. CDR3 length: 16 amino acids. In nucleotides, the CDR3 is TGCGCCAGCAGCCAAGATGGGTCACCTCGGATCTACGAGCAGTTCTTC. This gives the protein CASSQDGSPRIYEQFF.

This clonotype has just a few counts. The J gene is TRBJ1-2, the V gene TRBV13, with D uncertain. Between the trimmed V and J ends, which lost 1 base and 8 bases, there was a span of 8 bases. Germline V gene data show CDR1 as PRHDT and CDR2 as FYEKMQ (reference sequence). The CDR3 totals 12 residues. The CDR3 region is CASSLEGNGYTF. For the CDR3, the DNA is TGTGCCAGCAGCTTAGAAGGGAACGGCTACACCTTC.

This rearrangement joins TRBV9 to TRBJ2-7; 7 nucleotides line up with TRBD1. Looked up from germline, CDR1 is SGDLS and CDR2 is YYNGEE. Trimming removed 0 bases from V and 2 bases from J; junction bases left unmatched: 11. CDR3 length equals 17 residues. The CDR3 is CASSVGQGGSPAYEQYF. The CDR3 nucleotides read TGTGCCAGCAGCGTAGGCCAAGGGGGCAGCCCAGCCTACGAGCAGTACTTC. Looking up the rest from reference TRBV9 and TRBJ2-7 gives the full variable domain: DSGVTQTPKHLITATGQRVTLRCSPRSGDLSVYWYQQSLDQGLQFLIQYYNGEERAKGNILERFSAQQFPDLHSELNLSSLELGDSALYFCASSVGQGGSPAYEQYFGPGTRLTVT.

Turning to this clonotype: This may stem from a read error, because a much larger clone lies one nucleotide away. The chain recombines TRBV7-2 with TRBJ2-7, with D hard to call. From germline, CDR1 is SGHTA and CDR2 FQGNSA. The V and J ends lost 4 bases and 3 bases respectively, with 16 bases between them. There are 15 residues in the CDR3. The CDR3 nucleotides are TGTGCCAGCAGCTCAGTAATGGCGACAATCTACGAGCAGTACTTC. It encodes CASSSVMATIYEQYF.

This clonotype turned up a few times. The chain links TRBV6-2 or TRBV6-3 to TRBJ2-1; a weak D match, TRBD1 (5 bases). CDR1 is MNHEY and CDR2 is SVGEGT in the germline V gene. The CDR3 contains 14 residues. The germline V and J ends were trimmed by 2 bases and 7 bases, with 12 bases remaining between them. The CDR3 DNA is TGTGCCAGCAGTTACACAGGAGTACTAAATGAGCAGTTCTTC. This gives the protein CASSYTGVLNEQFF.

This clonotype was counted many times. The DNA of the CDR3 is TGCGCCAGCAGCTTCGCTAGCGGAGGGGCCTACAATGAGCAGTTCTTC. This translates into CASSFASGGAYNEQFF. The chain has TRBV5-1 and TRBJ2-1; 7 positions agree with TRBD2. CDR3 length: 16 residues. Germline-derived CDR1 and CDR2 are SGHRS and YFSETQ. V dropped 2 bases and J dropped 2; count of bases not matched to a gene: 7.

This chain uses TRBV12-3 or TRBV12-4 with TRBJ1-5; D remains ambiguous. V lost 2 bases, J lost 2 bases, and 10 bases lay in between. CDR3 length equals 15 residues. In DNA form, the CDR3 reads TGTGCCAGCAGTTTAAGTGCAGGCGGCAATCAGCCCCAGCATTTT. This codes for CASSLSAGGNQPQHF.

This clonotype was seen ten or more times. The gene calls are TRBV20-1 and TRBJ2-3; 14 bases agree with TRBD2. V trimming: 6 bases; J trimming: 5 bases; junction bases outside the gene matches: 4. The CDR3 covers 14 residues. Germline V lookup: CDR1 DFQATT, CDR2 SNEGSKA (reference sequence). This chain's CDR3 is CSAPGLAGVDTQYF. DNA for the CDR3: TGCAGTGCCCCGGGACTAGCGGGAGTAGATACGCAGTATTTT.

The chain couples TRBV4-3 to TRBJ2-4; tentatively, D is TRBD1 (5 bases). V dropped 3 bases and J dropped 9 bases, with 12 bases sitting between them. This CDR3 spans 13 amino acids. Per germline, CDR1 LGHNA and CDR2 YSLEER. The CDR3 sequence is CASSHVVGAIQYF. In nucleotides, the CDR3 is TGCGCCAGCAGCCACGTGGTAGGGGCCATTCAGTACTTC.

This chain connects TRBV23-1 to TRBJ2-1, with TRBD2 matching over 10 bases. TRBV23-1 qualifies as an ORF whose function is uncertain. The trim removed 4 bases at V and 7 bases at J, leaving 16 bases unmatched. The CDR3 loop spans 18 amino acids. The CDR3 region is CASSPRGSGLATLNEQFF. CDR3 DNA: TGCGCCAGCAGTCCGCGAGGCTCGGGACTAGCGACGTTAAATGAGCAGTTCTTC.

The CDR3 loop is CASSPSGGRAVYNEQFF. DNA of the CDR3: TGTGCCAGCTCACCCTCTGGAGGGCGGGCGGTCTACAATGAGCAGTTCTTC. The gene calls are TRBV2 and TRBJ2-1, with D maybe TRBD2 (6 bases). In germline, CDR1 is SNHLY, CDR2 FYNNEI. The CDR3 is made up of 17 amino acids. V was cut by 8 bases and J by 3 bases, with 23 bases left in between.

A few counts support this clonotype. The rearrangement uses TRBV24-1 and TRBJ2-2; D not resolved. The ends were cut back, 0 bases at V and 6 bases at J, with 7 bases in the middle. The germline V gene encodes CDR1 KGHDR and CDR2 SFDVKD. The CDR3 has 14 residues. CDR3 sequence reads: CATSDLTGSGELFF. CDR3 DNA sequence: TGTGCCACCAGTGATTTGACGGGTTCCGGGGAGCTGTTTTTT.

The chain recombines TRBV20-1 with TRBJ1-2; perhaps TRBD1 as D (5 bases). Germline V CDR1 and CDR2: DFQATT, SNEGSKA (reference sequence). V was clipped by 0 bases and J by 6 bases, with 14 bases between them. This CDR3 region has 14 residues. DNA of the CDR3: TGCAGTGCTAGAGAAGCGGGGACCAGGGATGGCTACACCTTC. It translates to CSAREAGTRDGYTF.

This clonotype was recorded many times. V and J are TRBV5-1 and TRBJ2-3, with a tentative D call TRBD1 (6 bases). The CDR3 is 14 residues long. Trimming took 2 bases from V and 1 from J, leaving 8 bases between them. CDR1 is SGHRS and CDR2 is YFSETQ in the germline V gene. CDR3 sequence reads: CASSFNRGTDTQYF. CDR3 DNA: TGCGCCAGCAGCTTTAACAGGGGCACAGATACGCAGTATTTT.

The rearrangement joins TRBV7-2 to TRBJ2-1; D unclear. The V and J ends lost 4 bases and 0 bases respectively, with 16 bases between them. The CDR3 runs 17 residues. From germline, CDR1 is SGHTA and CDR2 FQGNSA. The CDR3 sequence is CASSSLLWRLSYNEQFF. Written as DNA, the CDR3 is TGTGCCAGCAGCTCCCTACTGTGGAGACTCTCCTACAATGAGCAGTTCTTC.

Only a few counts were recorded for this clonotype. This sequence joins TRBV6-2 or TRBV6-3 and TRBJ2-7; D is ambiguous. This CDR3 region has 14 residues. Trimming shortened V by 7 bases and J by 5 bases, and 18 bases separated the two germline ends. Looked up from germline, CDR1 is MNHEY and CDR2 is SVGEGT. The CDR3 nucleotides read TGTGCCAGCACCCCCACTTTTGCGAGAGACGAGCAGTACTTC. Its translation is CASTPTFARDEQYF.

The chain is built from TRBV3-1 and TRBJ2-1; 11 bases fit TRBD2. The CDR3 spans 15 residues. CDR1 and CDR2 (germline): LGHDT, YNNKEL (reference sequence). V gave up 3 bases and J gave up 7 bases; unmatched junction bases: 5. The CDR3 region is CASSQSSGRRNEQFF. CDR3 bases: TGTGCCAGCAGCCAGTCTAGCGGGAGGAGAAATGAGCAGTTCTTC.

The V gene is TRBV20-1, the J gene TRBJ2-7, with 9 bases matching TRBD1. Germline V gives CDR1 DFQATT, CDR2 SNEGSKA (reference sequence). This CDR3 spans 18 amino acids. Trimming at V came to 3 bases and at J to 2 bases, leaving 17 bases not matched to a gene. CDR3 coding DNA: TGCAGTGCTAGGTGGGGACAGGGAGAGGAAGGTAGTCCCTACGAGCAGTACTTC. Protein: CSARWGQGEEGSPYEQYF.

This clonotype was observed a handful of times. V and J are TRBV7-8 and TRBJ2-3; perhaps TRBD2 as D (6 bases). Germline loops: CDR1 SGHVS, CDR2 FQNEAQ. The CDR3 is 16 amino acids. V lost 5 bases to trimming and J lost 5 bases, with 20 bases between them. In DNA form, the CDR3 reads TGTGCCAGCAGCCCTCAGGGATCGGGCGGGATAGATACGCAGTATTTT. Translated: CASSPQGSGGIDTQYF.

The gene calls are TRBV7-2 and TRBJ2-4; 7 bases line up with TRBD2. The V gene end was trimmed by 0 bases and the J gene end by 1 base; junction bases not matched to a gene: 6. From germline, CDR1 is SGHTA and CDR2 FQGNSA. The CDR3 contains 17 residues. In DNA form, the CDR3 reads TGTGCCAGCAGCTTAGCGCCAGGGAGGGACGCCAAAAACATTCAGTACTTC. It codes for CASSLAPGRDAKNIQYF.

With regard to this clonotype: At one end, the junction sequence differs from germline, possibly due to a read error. CDR3 sequence reads: CASSLETDQETRYF. CDR3 nucleotides: TGTGCCAGCAGTTTAGAGACAGATCAAGAGACCCGGTACTTC. V gene TRBV28 combines with J gene TRBJ2-5, with TRBD1 as a possible D gene (5 bases). The V gene's germline CDR1 is MDHEN and CDR2 SYDVKM. This CDR3 is built from 14 residues.

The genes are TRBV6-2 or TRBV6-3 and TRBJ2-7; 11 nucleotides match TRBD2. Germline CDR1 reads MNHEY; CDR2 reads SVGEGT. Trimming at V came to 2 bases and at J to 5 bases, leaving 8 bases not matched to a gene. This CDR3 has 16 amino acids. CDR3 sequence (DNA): TGTGCCAGCAGTTACCACTTCACTAGCGGGAGAGACGAGCAGTACTTC. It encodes CASSYHFTSGRDEQYF.

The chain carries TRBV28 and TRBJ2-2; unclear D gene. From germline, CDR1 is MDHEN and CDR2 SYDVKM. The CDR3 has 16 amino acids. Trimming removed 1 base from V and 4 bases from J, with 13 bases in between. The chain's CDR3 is CASSLLARGSTGELFF. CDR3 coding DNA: TGTGCCAGCAGTTTATTGGCTAGAGGTAGCACCGGGGAGCTGTTTTTT.

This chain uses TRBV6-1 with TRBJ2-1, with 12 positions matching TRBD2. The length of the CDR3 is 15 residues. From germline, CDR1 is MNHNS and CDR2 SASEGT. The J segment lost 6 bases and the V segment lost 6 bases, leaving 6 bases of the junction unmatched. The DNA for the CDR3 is TGTGCCAGCAGACGCCTAGCGGGAGGGATCAATGAGCAGTTCTTC. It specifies CASRRLAGGINEQFF.

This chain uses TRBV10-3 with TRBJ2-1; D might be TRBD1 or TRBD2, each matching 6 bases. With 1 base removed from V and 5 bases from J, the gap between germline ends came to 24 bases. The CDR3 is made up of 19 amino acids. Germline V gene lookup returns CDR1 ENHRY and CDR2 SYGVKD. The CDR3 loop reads CAISELGGLKLIPHNEQFF. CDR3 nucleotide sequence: TGTGCCATCAGTGAGTTGGGGGGCCTGAAGCTAATCCCACACAATGAGCAGTTCTTC.

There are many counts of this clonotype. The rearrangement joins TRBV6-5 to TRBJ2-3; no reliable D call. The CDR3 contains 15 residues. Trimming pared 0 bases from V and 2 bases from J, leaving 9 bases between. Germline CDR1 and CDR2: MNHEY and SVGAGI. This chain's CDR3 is CASSYSTISTDTQYF. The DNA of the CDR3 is TGTGCCAGCAGTTACTCAACTATTTCCACAGATACGCAGTATTTT.